The following is a TCR beta chain sequence with its context. Antigen: not known. This entry comes from a study of beta chain features in type 1 diabetes. Expressed TCRB transcripts were sequenced after all isolated RNA was converted to cDNA. The assay was immunoSEQ multiplex PCR, and TCRdb's table has in-frame clones only and misses some. Among 120,000 to 150,000 clones listed, under 11% were seen once. The germline CDR1 and CDR2 sequences are SGHTA and FQGNSA. The CDR3 runs 16 residues. V shed 4 bases and J 4 bases; nucleotides not matched to a gene: 10. General study points: Researchers report that Type 1 diabetes patients had moderately but significantly shorter TCRB CDR3s across all four CD4+ subsets.

This receptor was obtained from a man aged 18-30 years in good health. Sequenced material: naive CD4+ T cells from blood. The rearrangement uses TRBV7-2 and TRBJ2-3, with TRBD2 matching over 8 bases. CDR3 DNA sequence: TGTGCCAGCAGCTCCCCTGCGGGGGGTCCCGCAGATACGCAGTATTTT. This sequence encodes CASSSPAGGPADTQYF.